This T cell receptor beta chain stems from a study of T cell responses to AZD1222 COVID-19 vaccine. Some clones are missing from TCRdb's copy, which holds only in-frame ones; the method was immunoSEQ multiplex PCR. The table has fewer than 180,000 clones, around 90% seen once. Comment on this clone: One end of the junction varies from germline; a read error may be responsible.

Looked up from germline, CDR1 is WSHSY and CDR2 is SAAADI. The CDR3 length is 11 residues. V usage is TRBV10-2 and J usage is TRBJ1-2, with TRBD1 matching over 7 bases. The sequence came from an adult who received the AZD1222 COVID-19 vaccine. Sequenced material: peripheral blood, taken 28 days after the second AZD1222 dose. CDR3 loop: CASSDMGQPLF. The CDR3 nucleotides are TGCGCCAGCAGTGACATGGGACAGCCCCTCTTC.